This paragraph reports one T cell receptor beta chain. Some clones are missing from TCRdb's copy, which holds only in-frame ones; the method was immunoSEQ multiplex PCR. The sample includes tens of thousands of clones, approximately 85% seen only once; the top ten take more than 3.5%. This sample was taken from a study of OX40 agonist ivuxolimab in advanced cancers. The germline CDR1 and CDR2 sequences are MNHNY and SVGAGI (reference sequence). The V end lost 8 bases, the J end lost 0 bases, and 10 bases lay between the germline ends. The CDR3 spans 14 residues. The sequenced sample was CD4+ or CD8+ T cells sorted from blood, obtained in a trial of the OX40 agonist ivuxolimab. The source of this sequence is an adult with an advanced solid tumor such as melanoma, head and neck, liver or kidney cancer. The V and J genes are TRBV6-6 and TRBJ2-2; D is unresolved. The DNA for the CDR3 is TGTGCCAGCTGGGGTCTCGCGAACACCGGGGAGCTGTTTTTT. It codes for CASWGLANTGELFF.